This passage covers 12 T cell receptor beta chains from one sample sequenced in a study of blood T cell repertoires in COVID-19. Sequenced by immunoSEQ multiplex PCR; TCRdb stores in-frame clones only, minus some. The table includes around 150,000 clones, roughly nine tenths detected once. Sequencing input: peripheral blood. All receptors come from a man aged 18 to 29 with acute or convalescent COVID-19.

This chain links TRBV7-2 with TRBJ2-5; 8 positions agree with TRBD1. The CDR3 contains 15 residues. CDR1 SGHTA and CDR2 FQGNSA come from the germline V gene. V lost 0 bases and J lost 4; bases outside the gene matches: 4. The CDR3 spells CASSLARTGIETQYF. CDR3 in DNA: TGTGCCAGCAGCTTAGCGAGGACAGGGATAGAGACCCAGTACTTC.

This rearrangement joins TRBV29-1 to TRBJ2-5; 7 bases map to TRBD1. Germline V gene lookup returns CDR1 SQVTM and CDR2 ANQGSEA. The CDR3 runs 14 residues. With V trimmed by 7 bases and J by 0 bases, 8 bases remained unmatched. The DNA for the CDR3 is TGCAGCGCTCCGGGACAGACCAACCAAGAGACCCAGTACTTC. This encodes CSAPGQTNQETQYF. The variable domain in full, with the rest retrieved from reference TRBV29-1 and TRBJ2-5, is SAVISQKPSRDICQRGTSLTIQCQVDSQVTMMFWYRQQPGQSLTLIATANQGSEATYESGFVIDKFPISRPNLTFSTLTVSNMSPEDSSIYLCSAPGQTNQETQYFGPGTRLLVL.

CDR3 sequence reads: CASSTGLVGETQYF. Written as DNA, the CDR3 is TGTGCCAGCAGTACCGGACTAGTGGGAGAGACCCAGTACTTC. The rearrangement joins TRBV21-1 to TRBJ2-5; the DNA was not compared with TRBD2, the D call given in the table. TRBV21-1 is marked as a pseudogene. The CDR3 contains 14 residues.

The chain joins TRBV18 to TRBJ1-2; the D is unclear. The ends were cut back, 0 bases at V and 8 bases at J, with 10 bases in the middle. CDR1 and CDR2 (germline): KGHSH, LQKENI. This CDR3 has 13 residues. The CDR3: CASSPPERGGYTF. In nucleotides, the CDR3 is TGTGCCAGCTCACCACCTGAGCGTGGAGGCTACACCTTC.

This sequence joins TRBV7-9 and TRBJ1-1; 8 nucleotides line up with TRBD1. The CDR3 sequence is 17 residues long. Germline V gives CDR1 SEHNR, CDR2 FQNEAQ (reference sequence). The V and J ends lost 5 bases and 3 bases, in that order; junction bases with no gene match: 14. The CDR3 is CASSQLGGTGGYTEAFF. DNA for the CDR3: TGTGCCAGCAGCCAATTAGGTGGTACAGGGGGGTACACTGAAGCTTTCTTT.

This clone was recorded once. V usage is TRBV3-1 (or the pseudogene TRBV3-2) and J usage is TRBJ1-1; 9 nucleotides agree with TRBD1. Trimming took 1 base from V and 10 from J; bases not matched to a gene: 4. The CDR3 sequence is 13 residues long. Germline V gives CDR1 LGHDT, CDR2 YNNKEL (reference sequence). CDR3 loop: CASSQGGQGRAFF. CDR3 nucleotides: TGTGCCAGCAGCCAAGGGGGACAGGGTCGAGCTTTCTTT.

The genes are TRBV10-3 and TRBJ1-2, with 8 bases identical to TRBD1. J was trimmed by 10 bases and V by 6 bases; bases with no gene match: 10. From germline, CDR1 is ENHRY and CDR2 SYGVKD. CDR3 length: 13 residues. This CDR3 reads CAIRAADREDYTF. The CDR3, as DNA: TGTGCCATCAGGGCTGCGGACAGGGAGGACTACACCTTC.

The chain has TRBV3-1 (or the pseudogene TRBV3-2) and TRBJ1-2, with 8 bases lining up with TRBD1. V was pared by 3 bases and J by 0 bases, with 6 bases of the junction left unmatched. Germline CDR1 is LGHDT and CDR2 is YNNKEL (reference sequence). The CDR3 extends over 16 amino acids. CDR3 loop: CASSQSDRATNYGYTF. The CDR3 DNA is TGTGCCAGCAGCCAGTCGGACAGGGCTACTAACTATGGCTACACCTTC.

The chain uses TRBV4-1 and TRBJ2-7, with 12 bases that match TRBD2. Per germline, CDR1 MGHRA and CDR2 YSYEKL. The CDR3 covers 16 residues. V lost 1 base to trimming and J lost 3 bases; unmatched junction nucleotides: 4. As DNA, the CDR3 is TGCGCCAGCAGCCAAGCTACTAGCGGGGGGCTCTACGAGCAGTACTTC. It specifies CASSQATSGGLYEQYF.

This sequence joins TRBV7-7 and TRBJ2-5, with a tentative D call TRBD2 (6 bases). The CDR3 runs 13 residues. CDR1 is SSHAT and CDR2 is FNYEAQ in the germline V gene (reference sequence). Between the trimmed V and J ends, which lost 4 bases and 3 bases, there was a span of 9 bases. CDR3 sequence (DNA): TGTGCCAGCAGCTGGTCGGGGGAAGAGACCCAGTACTTC. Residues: CASSWSGEETQYF.

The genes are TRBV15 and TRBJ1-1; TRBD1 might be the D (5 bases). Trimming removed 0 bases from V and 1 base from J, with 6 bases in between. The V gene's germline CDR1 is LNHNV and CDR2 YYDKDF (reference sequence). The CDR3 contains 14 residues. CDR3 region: CATSREQENTEAFF. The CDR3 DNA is TGTGCCACCAGCAGAGAACAGGAGAACACTGAAGCTTTCTTT.

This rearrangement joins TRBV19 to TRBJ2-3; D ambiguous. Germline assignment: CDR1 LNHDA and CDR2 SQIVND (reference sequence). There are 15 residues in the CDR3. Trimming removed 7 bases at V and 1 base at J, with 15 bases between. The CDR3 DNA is TGTGCCAGTAAGTGGAGCGCCAGAGGCACAGATACGCAGTATTTT. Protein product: CASKWSARGTDTQYF.